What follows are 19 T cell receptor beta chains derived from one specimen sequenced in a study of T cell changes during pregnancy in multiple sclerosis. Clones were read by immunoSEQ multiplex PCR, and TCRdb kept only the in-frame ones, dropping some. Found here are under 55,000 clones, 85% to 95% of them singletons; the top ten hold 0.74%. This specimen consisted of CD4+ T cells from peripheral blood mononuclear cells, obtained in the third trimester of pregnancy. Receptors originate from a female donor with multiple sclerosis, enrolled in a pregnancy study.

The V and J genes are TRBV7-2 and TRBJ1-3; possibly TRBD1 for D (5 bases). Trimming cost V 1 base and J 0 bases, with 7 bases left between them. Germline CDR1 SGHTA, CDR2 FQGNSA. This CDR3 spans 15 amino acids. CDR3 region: CASSLVGDSGNTIYF. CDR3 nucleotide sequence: TGTGCCAGCAGCTTAGTAGGGGACTCTGGAAACACCATATATTTT.

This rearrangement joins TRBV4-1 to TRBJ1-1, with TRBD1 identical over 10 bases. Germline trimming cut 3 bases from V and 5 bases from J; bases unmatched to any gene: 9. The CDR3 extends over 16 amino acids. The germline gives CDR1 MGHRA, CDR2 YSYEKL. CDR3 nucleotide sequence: TGCGCCAGCAGCCATCCCGGACAGGGGGGAAAAACTGAAGCTTTCTTT. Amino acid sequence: CASSHPGQGGKTEAFF.

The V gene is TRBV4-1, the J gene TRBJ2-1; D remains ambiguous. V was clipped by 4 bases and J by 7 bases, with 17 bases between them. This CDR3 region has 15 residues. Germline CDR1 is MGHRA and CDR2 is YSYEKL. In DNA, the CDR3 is TGCGCCAGCAGCCTCCAAATCCGAGCCAAGAATGAGCAGTTCTTC. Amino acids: CASSLQIRAKNEQFF.

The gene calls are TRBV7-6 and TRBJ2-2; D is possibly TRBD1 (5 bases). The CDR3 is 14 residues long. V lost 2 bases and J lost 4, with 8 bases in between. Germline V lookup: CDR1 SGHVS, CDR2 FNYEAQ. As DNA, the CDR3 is TGTGCCAGCAGCTTACGACAGAGCACCGGGGAGCTGTTTTTT. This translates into CASSLRQSTGELFF.

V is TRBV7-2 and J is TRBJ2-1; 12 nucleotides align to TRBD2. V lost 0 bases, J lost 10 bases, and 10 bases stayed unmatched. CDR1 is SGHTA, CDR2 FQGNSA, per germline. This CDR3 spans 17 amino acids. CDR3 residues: CASSLAEASGGAWEQFF. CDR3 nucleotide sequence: TGTGCCAGCAGCTTAGCGGAAGCTAGCGGGGGGGCGTGGGAGCAGTTCTTC.

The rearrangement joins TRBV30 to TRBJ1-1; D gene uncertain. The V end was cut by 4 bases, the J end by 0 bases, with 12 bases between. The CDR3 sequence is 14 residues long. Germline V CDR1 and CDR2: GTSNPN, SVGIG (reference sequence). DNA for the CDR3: TGTGCCTGGACTCTGAGGCAGTTGAACACTGAAGCTTTCTTT. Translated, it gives CAWTLRQLNTEAFF.

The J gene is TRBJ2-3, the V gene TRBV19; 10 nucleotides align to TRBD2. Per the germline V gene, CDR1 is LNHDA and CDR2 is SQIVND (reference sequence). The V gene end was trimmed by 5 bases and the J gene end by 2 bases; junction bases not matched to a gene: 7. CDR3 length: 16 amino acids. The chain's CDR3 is CASSVPSGGITDTQYF. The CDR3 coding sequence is TGTGCCAGTAGTGTACCTAGCGGGGGAATCACAGATACGCAGTATTTT.

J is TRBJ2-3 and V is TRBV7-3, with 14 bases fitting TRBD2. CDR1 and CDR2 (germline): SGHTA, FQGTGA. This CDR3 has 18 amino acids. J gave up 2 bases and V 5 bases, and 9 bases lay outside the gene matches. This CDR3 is CASSPWGTSGRTTDTQYF. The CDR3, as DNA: TGTGCCAGCAGCCCTTGGGGGACTAGCGGGAGAACCACAGATACGCAGTATTTT.

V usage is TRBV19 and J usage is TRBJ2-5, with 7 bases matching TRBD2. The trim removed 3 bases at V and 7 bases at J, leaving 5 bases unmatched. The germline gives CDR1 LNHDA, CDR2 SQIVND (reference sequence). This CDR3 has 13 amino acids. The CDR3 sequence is CASSMVRERTQYF. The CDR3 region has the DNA TGTGCCAGTAGTATGGTGCGGGAGAGGACCCAGTACTTC.

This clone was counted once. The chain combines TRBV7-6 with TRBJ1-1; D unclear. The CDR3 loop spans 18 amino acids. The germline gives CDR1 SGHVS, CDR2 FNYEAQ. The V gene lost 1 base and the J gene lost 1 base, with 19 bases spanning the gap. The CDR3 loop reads CASSLGFAIGRENTEAFF. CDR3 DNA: TGTGCCAGCAGCTTAGGGTTTGCTATAGGGAGAGAGAACACTGAAGCTTTCTTT.

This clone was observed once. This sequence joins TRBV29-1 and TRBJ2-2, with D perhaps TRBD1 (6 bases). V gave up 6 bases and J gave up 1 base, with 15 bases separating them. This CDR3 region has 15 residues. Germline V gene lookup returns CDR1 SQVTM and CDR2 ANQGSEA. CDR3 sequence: CSVRITGMNTGELFF. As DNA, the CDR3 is TGCAGCGTGCGAATTACAGGGATGAACACCGGGGAGCTGTTTTTT.

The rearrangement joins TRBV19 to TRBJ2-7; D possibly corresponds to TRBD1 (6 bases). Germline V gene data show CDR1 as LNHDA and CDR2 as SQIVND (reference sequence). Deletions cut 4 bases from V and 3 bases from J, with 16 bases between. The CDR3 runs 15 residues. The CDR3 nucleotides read TGTGCCAGTAGTACAAGGACAGCACCCATCTACGAGCAGTACTTC. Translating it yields CASSTRTAPIYEQYF.

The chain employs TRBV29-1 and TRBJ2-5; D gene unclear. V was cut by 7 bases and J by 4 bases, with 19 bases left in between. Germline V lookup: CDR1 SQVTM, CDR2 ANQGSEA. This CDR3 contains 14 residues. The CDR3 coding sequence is TGCAGCGCCGAGATGAGCCCACCTATAGAGACCCAGTACTTC. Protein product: CSAEMSPPIETQYF.

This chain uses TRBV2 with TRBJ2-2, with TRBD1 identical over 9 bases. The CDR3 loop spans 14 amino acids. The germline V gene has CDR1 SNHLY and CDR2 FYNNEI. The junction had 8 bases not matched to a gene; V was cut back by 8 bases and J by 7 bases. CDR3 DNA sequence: TGTGCCAGCCGGGACAGGGCAAGCGGCGGGGAGCTGTTTTTT. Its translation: CASRDRASGGELFF.

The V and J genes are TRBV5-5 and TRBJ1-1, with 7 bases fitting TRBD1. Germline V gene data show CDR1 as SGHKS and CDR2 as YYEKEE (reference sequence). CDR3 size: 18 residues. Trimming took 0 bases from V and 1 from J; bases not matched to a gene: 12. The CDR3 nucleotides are TGTGCCAGCAGCTTGGAGGGACAGCAGGCCCTGAGGAACACTGAAGCTTTCTTT. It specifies CASSLEGQQALRNTEAFF.

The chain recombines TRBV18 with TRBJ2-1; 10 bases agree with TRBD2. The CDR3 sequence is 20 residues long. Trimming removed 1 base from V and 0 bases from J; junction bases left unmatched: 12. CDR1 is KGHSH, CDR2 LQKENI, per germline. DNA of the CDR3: TGTGCCAGCTCACCACTCCTAGCGGGGGCGAAATGGGGCTCCTACAATGAGCAGTTCTTC. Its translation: CASSPLLAGAKWGSYNEQFF.

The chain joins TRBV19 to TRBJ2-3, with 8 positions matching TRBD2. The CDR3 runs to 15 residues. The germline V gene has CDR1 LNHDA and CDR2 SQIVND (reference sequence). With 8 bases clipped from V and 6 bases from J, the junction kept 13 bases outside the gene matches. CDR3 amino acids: CASGPGRGAPDTQYF. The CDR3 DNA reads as TGTGCCAGTGGGCCCGGGCGGGGGGCCCCGGATACGCAGTATTTT.

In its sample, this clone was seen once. The CDR3 coding sequence is TGTGCCAGCAGTTCCAGAGAGACCGGGTCCACGAGCTCCTATAATTCACCCCTCCACTTT. Protein sequence: CASSSRETGSTSSYNSPLHF. V gene TRBV27 combines with J gene TRBJ1-6; D gene uncertain. In germline, CDR1 is MNHEY, CDR2 SMNVEV (reference sequence). The CDR3 loop spans 20 amino acids. The V end was cut by 4 bases, the J end by 0 bases, with 22 bases between.

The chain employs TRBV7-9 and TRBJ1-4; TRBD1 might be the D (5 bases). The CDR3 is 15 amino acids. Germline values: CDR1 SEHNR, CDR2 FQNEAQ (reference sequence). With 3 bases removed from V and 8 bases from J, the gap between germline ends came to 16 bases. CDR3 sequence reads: CASSLGGLIGEKLFF. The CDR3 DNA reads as TGTGCCAGCAGCTTGGGGGGTCTTATCGGGGAAAAACTGTTTTTT.